This T cell receptor beta chain was retrieved from a study of OX40 agonist ivuxolimab in advanced cancers. Overall study: The dose-escalation cohort was roughly 84% male, with a mean age of around 60 years, ranging roughly 23 to 90.

Study-wide results and limits: With doses of 0.1 to 3.0 mg/kg, CD4+ and CD8+ blood T cells had undergone clonal expansion by week 6. On average, CD8+ T cells had more expanded clones than CD4+.

Points on this clone: Its antigen is not known.

Germline CDR1 reads SGHTA; CDR2 reads FQGNSA. This CDR3 contains 14 residues. The junction had 0 bases not matched to a gene; V was cut back by 1 base and J by 4 bases. Sequencing was performed with immunoSEQ multiplex PCR; in TCRdb, only in-frame clones are kept and a portion is missing. The sample includes 55,000 to 80,000 clones, approximately 91% of them seen just once. This specimen consisted of CD4+ or CD8+ T cells sorted from blood, obtained in a trial of the OX40 agonist ivuxolimab. The TCR sequence derives from an adult with an advanced solid tumor such as melanoma, head and neck, liver or kidney cancer. The V call is TRBV7-2, the J call TRBJ2-3; 9 nucleotides match TRBD1. This chain's CDR3 is CASSLGTGADTQYF. DNA of the CDR3: TGTGCCAGCAGCTTAGGGACAGGGGCAGATACGCAGTATTTT. The complete variable domain, with remaining parts taken from reference TRBV7-2 and TRBJ2-3, reads GAGVSQSPSNKVTEKGKDVELRCDPISGHTALYWYRQSLGQGLEFLIYFQGNSAPDKSGLPSDRFSAERTGGSVSTLTIQRTQQEDSAVYLCASSLGTGADTQYFGPGTRLTVL.